The clone carrying this T cell receptor beta chain appeared a few times. This sample was taken from a study of blood T cell repertoires in COVID-19. Study-level information: Spain, Italy and the United States supplied samples that represented acute and convalescent COVID-19. In each case, the material was cDNA or gDNA derived from T cells, B-cell-depleted T cells, or PBMCs.

In the authors' workflow: Counts of nucleated cells, estimated from reference gene primer amplification, were obtained. Repertoires were generated with immunoSEQ multiplex PCR, while TCRdb's copy carries only in-frame clones and drops some. The V and J calls and clone size were taken over from that table, and D and trimming were inferred from the DNA. The repertoire holds 44,000 or so clones, with 85% to 90% as singletons. V was shortened by 8 bases and J by 7 bases, with 14 bases between the two germline ends. CDR1 and CDR2 (germline): ENHRY, SYGVKD. This CDR3 is built from 13 residues. The receptor's source is a human donor in a cohort sampled during active COVID-19. This chain links TRBV10-3 with TRBJ1-4; D remains unclear. Sequences were obtained from peripheral blood. The CDR3 sequence: CAIRGSLSEKLFF. The CDR3 bases are TGTGCCATCCGAGGGAGCTTAAGTGAAAAACTGTTTTTT.